Shown below are 11 T cell receptor beta chains from a single sample sequenced in a study of cytotoxic CD8 clonotypes in ibrutinib-treated CLL. Using immunoSEQ multiplex PCR, the repertoire was profiled, and TCRdb retains in-frame clones only, with some absent. This table has about 160,000 clones, under 85% appearing once. Sequences were derived from PBMCs, sampled after 24 months of ibrutinib treatment. All receptors come from a human donor with chronic lymphocytic leukemia.

The CDR3 loop reads CASRDVRGLNTEAFF. For the CDR3, the DNA is TGCGCCAGCAGAGACGTAAGGGGACTGAACACTGAAGCTTTCTTT. The chain combines TRBV4-1 with TRBJ1-1; D possibly corresponds to TRBD1 (5 bases). The V end was cut by 6 bases, the J end by 0 bases, with 14 bases between. The CDR3 is made up of 15 amino acids. CDR1 MGHRA and CDR2 YSYEKL come from the germline V gene.

The chain links TRBV28 to TRBJ2-7; D is unresolved. The CDR3 runs to 14 residues. Trimming removed 6 bases from V and 3 bases from J, with 15 bases in between. Per germline, CDR1 MDHEN and CDR2 SYDVKM. Written as DNA, the CDR3 is TGTGCCAGCAGCCCTTTGGTGGGTTACTACGAGCAGTACTTC. Translation: CASSPLVGYYEQYF.

The V gene is TRBV9, the J gene TRBJ1-3; D call uncertain. V lost 0 bases and J lost 5, with 9 bases in between. The CDR3 contains 14 residues. Germline loops: CDR1 SGDLS, CDR2 YYNGEE. The DNA of the CDR3 is TGTGCCAGCAGCGTAGAAGAGGCAAGAAACACCATATATTTT. Its protein is CASSVEEARNTIYF.

The chain links TRBV5-1 to TRBJ2-7; no definite D call. Germline V gene lookup returns CDR1 SGHRS and CDR2 YFSETQ. Between the trimmed V and J ends, which lost 1 base and 1 base, there was a span of 9 bases. The length of the CDR3 is 14 residues. CDR3 DNA: TGCGCCAGCAGCTTGTCCCAGCCATCCTACGAGCAGTACTTC. Translation: CASSLSQPSYEQYF.

The chain combines TRBV7-2 with TRBJ1-1, with D hard to call. Trimming pared 6 bases from V and 5 bases from J, leaving 19 bases between. The CDR3 sequence is 15 residues long. Germline V lookup: CDR1 SGHTA, CDR2 FQGNSA. This CDR3 reads CASSLTPQPTTEAFF. Written as DNA, the CDR3 is TGTGCCAGCAGTTTAACCCCCCAACCTACGACTGAAGCTTTCTTT.

J is TRBJ2-3 and V is TRBV7-9, with D uncertain. V was clipped by 5 bases and J by 2 bases, with 11 bases between them. CDR3 length: 14 residues. Germline values: CDR1 SEHNR, CDR2 FQNEAQ (reference sequence). The CDR3 spells CASSLRGNTDTQYF. The CDR3 DNA follows: TGTGCCAGCAGCCTTCGAGGAAACACAGATACGCAGTATTTT. Full variable domain (remainder filled in from reference TRBV7-9 and TRBJ2-3): DTGVSQNPRHKITKRGQNVTFRCDPISEHNRLYWYRQTLGQGPEFLTYFQNEAQLEKSRLLSDRFSAERPKGSFSTLEIQRTEQGDSAMYLCASSLRGNTDTQYFGPGTRLTVL.

V is TRBV9 and J is TRBJ2-1, with D possibly matching TRBD2 (5 bases). The CDR3 extends over 15 amino acids. Trimming took off 4 bases at V and 0 bases at J, with 11 bases between the two ends. Germline V gene lookup returns CDR1 SGDLS and CDR2 YYNGEE. The CDR3 DNA sequence: TGTGCCAGCAGCCACCTGGAGGTCTCCTACAATGAGCAGTTCTTC. Residues: CASSHLEVSYNEQFF. Full variable domain (remainder filled in from reference TRBV9 and TRBJ2-1): DSGVTQTPKHLITATGQRVTLRCSPRSGDLSVYWYQQSLDQGLQFLIQYYNGEERAKGNILERFSAQQFPDLHSELNLSSLELGDSALYFCASSHLEVSYNEQFFGPGTRLTVL.

This chain links TRBV21-1 with TRBJ2-2; the table names TRBD2, a call not compared with the DNA. TRBV21-1 is marked as a pseudogene. The CDR3 consists of 12 residues. The CDR3: CASSVCYRELFF. In DNA, the CDR3 is TGTGCCAGCAGCGTATGCTACCGGGAGCTGTTTTTT.

The CDR3 region has the DNA TGTGCCTGGACGAAAGGGACAGTCTCCAATCAGCCCCAGCATTTT. Its translation is CAWTKGTVSNQPQHF. The chain recombines TRBV30 with TRBJ1-5, with 7 positions matching TRBD1. Germline CDR1 and CDR2: GTSNPN and SVGIG (reference sequence). V trimming: 4 bases; J trimming: 3 bases; junction bases outside the gene matches: 9. The CDR3 extends over 15 amino acids.

V usage is TRBV18 and J usage is TRBJ1-5; tentative D call: TRBD1 (5 bases). CDR3 length equals 18 residues. Germline CDR1 reads KGHSH; CDR2 reads LQKENI. The germline V and J ends were trimmed by 3 bases and 1 base, with 19 bases remaining between them. In nucleotides, the CDR3 is TGTGCCAGCTCACCGAGACCCCGGGACGGAACAAGCAATCAGCCCCAGCATTTT. Its translation: CASSPRPRDGTSNQPQHF.

This sequence joins TRBV10-1 and TRBJ2-5; 9 nucleotides align to TRBD2. The CDR3 has 17 amino acids. J was trimmed by 4 bases and V by 2 bases; bases with no gene match: 11. Germline V gene sequence: CDR1 WNHNN, CDR2 SYGVQD (reference sequence). CDR3 loop: CASSELAGLFCGETQYF. The CDR3 DNA reads TGCGCCAGCAGTGAGCTAGCGGGACTCTTCTGTGGAGAGACCCAGTACTTC.